Detailed here is one T cell receptor beta chain. A single record per CDR3 protein comes from TCRdb applying MiXCR to the RT-PCR reads. The table lists some 200,000 distinct CDR3 sequences, less than 45% of them singletons, with 33% in the top ten. The data were taken from a study of patients and donors after allogeneic stem cell transplantation. Unmatched junction bases numbered 11, after V lost 3 bases and J lost 6 bases. The CDR3 consists of 15 residues. This chain joins TRBV12-3 or TRBV12-4 and TRBJ2-7; 7 bases fit TRBD2. The sequenced sample was blood, either unsorted or a sorted T cell fraction (not recorded which). This receptor was obtained from a human donor who was either an allogeneic HSCT recipient or a stem cell or donor lymphocyte infusion donor (not recorded which). It is not recorded whose cells these are; they may come from a transplant donor. The CDR3 here is CASSFGEGVRFEQYF. The CDR3 DNA sequence: TGTGCCAGCAGTTTTGGGGAGGGAGTGAGGTTCGAGCAGTACTTC.